This TCR beta chain was obtained from a study of cytomegalovirus exposure and HLA in healthy donors. Study outcomes and limitations: Reports credit the classifier with highly specific, highly sensitive diagnosis of cytomegalovirus status.

J lost 6 bases, V lost 4 bases, and 9 bases had no gene match. The CDR3 length is 14 residues. The germline CDR1 and CDR2 sequences are SGHVS and FQNEAQ. The PCR used 60 Vbeta and 13 Jbeta primers. This table comes from immunoSEQ multiplex PCR, and its TCRdb copy is limited to in-frame clones, with some not included. The repertoire consists of about 100,000 clones, with about four fifths occurring once and the leading ten covering more than 5%. A remark on this clone: Its antigen is unidentified.

The chain recombines TRBV7-8 with TRBJ2-7, with TRBD1 matching over 7 bases. Sequenced material: PBMCs. The receptor was derived from a man aged 35-49 years in good health and CMV-seropositive. The CDR3 bases are TGTGCCAGCAGCTGGGAGACAGGGCAGGGCGAGCAGTACTTC. This gives the protein CASSWETGQGEQYF.